Reported below is one T cell receptor beta chain. What it recognizes is unknown. This sample was included in a study of cytomegalovirus exposure and HLA in healthy donors. Study-wide results and caveats: Some V segments (TRBV6-2 and TRBV6-3 among them) were excluded as indistinguishable.

The CDR3 runs 15 residues. V lost 5 bases, J lost 0 bases, and 10 bases lay in between. The germline V gene has CDR1 MNHEY and CDR2 SMNVEV (reference sequence). PCR was performed using 60 Vbeta and 13 Jbeta primers. Data came from immunoSEQ multiplex PCR; TCRdb stores just in-frame clones and leaves some out. The table has about 150,000 clones, 70% to 80% seen once. The source of this sequence is a man younger than 40 in good health and CMV-seropositive. The V call is TRBV27, the J call TRBJ1-4; D is perhaps TRBD1 (5 bases). The sample comprised PBMCs. CDR3: CASSPSRATNEKLFF. The CDR3 coding sequence is TGTGCCAGCAGTCCGTCCAGGGCAACTAATGAAAAACTGTTTTTT.